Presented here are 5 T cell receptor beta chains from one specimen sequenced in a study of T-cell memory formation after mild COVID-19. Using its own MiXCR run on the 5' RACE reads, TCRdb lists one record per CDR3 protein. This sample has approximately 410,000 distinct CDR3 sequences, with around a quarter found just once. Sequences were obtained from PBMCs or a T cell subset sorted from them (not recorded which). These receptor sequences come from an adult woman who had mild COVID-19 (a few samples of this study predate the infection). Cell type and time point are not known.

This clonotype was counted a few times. The CDR3 nucleotides read TGTGCCATCAGCCAAAGACCGGGACAGGGGGCTCCTGAAGCTTTCTTT. Amino acid sequence: CAISQRPGQGAPEAFF. The chain combines TRBV10-3 with TRBJ1-1, with 12 bases that match TRBD1. The CDR3 spans 16 residues. Germline V CDR1 and CDR2: ENHRY, SYGVKD. Germline trimming cut 6 bases from V and 6 bases from J; bases unmatched to any gene: 11.

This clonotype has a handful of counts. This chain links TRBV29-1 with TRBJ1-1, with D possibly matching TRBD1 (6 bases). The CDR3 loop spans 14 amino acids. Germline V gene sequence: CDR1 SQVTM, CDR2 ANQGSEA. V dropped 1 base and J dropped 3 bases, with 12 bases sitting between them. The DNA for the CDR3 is TGCAGCGTTGAAGTCCAGGGGCGGGACACTGAAGCTTTCTTT. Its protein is CSVEVQGRDTEAFF.

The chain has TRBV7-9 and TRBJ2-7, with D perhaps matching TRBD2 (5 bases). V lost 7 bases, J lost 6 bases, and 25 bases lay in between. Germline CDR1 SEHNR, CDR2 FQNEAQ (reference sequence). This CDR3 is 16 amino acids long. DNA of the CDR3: TGTGCCAGCATCCCTTCACTAGTAACCATCTCCGGCGAGCAGTACTTC. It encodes CASIPSLVTISGEQYF.

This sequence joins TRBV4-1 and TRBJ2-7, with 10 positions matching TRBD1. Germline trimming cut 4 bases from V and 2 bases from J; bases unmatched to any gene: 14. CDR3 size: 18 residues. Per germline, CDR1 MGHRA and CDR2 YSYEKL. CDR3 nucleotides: TGCGCCAGCAGCCTCCGGGACAGGGGATTAGATCTAACCTACGAGCAGTACTTC. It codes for CASSLRDRGLDLTYEQYF.

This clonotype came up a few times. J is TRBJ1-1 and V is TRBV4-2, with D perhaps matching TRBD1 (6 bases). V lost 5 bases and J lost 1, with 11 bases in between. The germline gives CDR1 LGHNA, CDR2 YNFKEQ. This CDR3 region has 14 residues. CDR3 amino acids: CASSGRGGNTEAFF. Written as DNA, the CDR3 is TGTGCCAGCAGCGGCAGAGGGGGGAACACTGAAGCTTTCTTT.